The T cell receptor beta chain under discussion was sequenced for a study of CXCR3-negative and CXCR3-positive naive CD8 T cells (dated by TCRdb to the late 2010s). In the study overall: In total, roughly 140 million TRB reads were obtained, which works out to roughly 1.5 +/- 0.3 million reads per library. Diversity and physicochemical repertoire analyses covered approximately 10 donors pooled from two independent experiments. Naive subsets from about 5 donors and memory cells from 3 donors were included in the TRBV-TRBJ cluster analysis.

For each CD8+ T cell subset, flow sorting was done in triplicate, and roughly 330,000 cells per subset went directly into RLT lysis buffer. Naive CD8+ T cells were defined stringently as CD45RO-CCR7+CD27+CD95- to exclude memory contaminants. Standard density gradient centrifugation was used to isolate peripheral blood mononuclear cells from buffy coats. Naive CXCR3-negative and CXCR3-positive CD8+ T cells were flow-sorted using a FACSAria III. An RNeasy Mini Kit was used to extract total RNA from the sorted cells. Regarding this clonotype: What antigen it recognizes has not been identified.

The full study reports these points: Compared with CXCR3-negative naive cells, CXCR3-positive naive cells had TRB CDR3s with higher hydrophobicity (lower Kidera factor 4), lower energy, and higher strength and volume indices. Because surface CD5, which is linked to self-reactivity in mice, was comparable between the naive subsets, TCR interaction strength was also inferred from TRB CDR3 physicochemical properties. Similar TRBV-TRBJ usage was shown by naive CXCR3-negative and CXCR3-positive cells from the same donor, whereas distinct patterns were shown by memory cells. Both naive subsets had comparably high repertoire diversity, while memory CD8+ T cells had much lower repertoire diversity. CXCR3 expression partially decreased after cryopreservation, so most assays used freshly isolated PBMCs.

TCRdb lists the instrument as NextSeq 550. The Human TCR Profiling Kit (MiLaboratory) was used to prepare UMI-labeled 5' RACE TRB cDNA libraries. cDNA synthesis used the entire amount of extracted RNA, and PCR amplification then used the entire amount of cDNA produced. Libraries were prepared in parallel with an identical number of PCR cycles. The paper's processing steps were these. With a minimum of two reads required per UMI, MIGEC and MiXCR pulled out about 50,000 +/- 10,000 unique UMI-labeled TRB cDNA molecules from each library. On average, roughly 40,000 +/- 10,000 functional in-frame TRB CDR3 nucleotide clonotypes lacking stop codons were found per library. After downsampling to 5000 UMI-labeled TRB molecules per sample, diversity metrics such as normalized Shannon-Wiener and Chao1 were calculated in VDJtools. Clonotype-size-weighted physicochemical properties of the central five CDR3 residues (interaction energy, strength, volume and Kidera factor 4) were computed in VDJtools. TCRdb reprocessed the reads, and each CDR3 protein sequence is entered once, without DNA. TCRdb's processing, not the authors', yielded these V and J calls. The sample table includes some 99,000 distinct CDR3 sequences. 1.1% of the sample is in the top ten clones.

Reading the germline V gene gives CDR1 SGHVS and CDR2 FNYEAQ. Reading from cysteine to phenylalanine, the CDR3 counts 17 amino acids. A DNA sequence was not provided. The TCR comes from a human donor in good health. Some clones in this sample may be carry-over from other donors' samples. The rearranged chain carries TRBV7-6 and TRBJ2-3; TCRdb's D call of TRBD1 is untestable without DNA. Sequenced material: naive CXCR3+ CD8+ T cells from blood. The cell subset or site label for this specimen denotes: CD45RO-CCR7+CD27+CD95- naive CD8+ T cells expressing CXCR3 (TNR3+). CDR3 reads: CASSLAPGGLDPDTQYF.